This TCR beta chain was obtained from a study of blood T cells in healthy people across ages. Study-level information: About one barcoded beta molecule per two T cells was the capture yield of template switching.

The use of a sample-barcoded 5' primer and a J-beta primer mix characterized a second PCR of about 7 to 12 cycles. Every cDNA was tagged by a template-switch adaptor with 12 random nucleotides. Each CDR3 protein is one row after TCRdb ran MiXCR on the 5' RACE reads. The sample has 1,300,000 or so distinct CDR3 sequences; approximately 59% are singletons. V lost 7 bases to trimming and J lost 11 bases, with 26 bases between them. The CDR3 length is 15 residues. Looked up from germline, CDR1 is MNHEY and CDR2 is SVGAGI. The chain uses TRBV6-5 and TRBJ2-5, with D hard to call. This receptor was obtained from a man younger than 35 in good health. Material for sequencing was blood. The DNA for the CDR3 is TGTGCCAGCACCATTACACCCTATTCGACCGATGAGCAGTACTTC. It specifies CASTITPYSTDEQYF.